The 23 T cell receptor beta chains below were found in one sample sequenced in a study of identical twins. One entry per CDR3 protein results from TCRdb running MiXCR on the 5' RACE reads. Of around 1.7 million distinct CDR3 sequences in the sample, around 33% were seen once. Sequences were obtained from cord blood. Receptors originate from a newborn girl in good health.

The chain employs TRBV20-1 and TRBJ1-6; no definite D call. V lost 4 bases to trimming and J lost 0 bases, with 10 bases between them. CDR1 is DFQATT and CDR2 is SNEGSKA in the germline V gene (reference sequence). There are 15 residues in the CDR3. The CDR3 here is CSAKPTSSYNSPLHF. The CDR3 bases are TGCAGTGCTAAGCCGACCAGCTCCTATAATTCACCCCTCCACTTT.

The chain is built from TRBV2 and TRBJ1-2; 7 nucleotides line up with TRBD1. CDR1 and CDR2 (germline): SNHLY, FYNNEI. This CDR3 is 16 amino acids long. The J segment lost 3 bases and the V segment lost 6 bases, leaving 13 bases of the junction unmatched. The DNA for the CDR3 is TGTGCCAGCAGAGTGGGCTCCCGGGACAGTTACTATGGCTACACCTTC. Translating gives CASRVGSRDSYYGYTF.

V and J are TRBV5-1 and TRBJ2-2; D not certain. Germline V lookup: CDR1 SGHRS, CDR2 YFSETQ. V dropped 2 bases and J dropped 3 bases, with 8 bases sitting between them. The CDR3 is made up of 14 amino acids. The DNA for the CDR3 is TGCGCCAGCAGCTTAATTTGGGACACCGGGGAGCTGTTTTTT. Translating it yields CASSLIWDTGELFF. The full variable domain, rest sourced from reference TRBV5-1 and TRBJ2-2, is KAGVTQTPRYLIKTRGQQVTLSCSPISGHRSVSWYQQTPGQGLQFLFEYFSETQRNKGNFPGRFSGRQFSNSRSEMNVSTLELGDSALYLCASSLIWDTGELFFGEGSRLTVL.

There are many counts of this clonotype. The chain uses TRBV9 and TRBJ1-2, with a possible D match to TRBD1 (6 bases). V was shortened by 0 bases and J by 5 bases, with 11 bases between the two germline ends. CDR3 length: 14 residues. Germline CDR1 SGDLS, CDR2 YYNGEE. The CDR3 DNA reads TGTGCCAGCAGCGTAGGGACAGAAGCGTATGGCTACACCTTC. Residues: CASSVGTEAYGYTF.

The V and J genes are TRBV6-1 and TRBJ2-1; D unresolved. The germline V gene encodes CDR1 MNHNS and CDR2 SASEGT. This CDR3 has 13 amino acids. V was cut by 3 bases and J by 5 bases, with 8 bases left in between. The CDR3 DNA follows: TGTGCCAGCAGTGACTTACTCCACAATGAGCAGTTCTTC. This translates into CASSDLLHNEQFF.

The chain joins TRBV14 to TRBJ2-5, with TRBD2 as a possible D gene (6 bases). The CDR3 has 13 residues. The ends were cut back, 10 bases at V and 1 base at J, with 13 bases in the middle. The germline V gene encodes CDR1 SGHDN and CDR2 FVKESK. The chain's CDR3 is CAIRRDGQETQYF. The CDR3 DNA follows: TGTGCCATCAGGCGGGACGGCCAAGAGACCCAGTACTTC.

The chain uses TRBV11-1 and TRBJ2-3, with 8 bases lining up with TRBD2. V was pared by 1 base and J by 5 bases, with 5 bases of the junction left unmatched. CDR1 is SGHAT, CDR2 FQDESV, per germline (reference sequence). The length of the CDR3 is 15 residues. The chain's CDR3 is CASSLEAGGIDTQYF. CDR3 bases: TGTGCCAGCAGCTTAGAGGCGGGAGGTATAGATACGCAGTATTTT.

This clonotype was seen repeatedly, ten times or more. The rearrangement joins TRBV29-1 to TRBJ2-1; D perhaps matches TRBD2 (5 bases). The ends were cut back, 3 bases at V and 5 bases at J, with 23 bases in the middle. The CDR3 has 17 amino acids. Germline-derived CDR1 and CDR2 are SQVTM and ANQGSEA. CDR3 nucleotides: TGCAGCGTTGAGTTCAAGAGGAGGACCGGGGTCCACAATGAGCAGTTCTTC. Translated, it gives CSVEFKRRTGVHNEQFF.

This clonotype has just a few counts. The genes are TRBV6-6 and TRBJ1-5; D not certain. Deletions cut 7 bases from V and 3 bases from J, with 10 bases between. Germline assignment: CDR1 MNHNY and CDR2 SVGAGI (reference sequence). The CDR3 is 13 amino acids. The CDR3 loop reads CASNNGYNQPQHF. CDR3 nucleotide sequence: TGTGCCAGCAACAATGGGTACAATCAGCCCCAGCATTTT.

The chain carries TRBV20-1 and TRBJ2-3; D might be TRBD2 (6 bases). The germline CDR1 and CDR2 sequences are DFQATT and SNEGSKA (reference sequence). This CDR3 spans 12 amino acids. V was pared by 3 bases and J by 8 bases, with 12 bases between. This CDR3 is CSASGAGLTQYF. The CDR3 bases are TGCAGTGCTAGCGGGGCGGGGCTTACGCAGTATTTT.

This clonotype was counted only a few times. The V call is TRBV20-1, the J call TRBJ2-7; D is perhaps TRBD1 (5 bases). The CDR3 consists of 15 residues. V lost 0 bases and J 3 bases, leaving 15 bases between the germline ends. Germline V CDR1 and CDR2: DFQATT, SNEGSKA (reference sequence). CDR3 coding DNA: TGCAGTGCTAGAGATGGGGCGACCTCCCGCTACGAGCAGTACTTC. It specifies CSARDGATSRYEQYF.

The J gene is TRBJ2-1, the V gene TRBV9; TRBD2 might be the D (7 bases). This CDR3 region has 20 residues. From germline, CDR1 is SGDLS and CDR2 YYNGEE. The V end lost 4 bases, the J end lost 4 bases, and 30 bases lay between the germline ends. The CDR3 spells CASSSPPLAGGRATYNEQFF. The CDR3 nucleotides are TGTGCCAGCAGCTCCCCTCCCCTCGCCGGGGGGCGGGCCACTTACAATGAGCAGTTCTTC.

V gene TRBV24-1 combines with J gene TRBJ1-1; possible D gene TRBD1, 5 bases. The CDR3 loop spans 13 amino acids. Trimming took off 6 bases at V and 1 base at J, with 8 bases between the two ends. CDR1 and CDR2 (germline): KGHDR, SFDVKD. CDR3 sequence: CATSSGKNTEAFF. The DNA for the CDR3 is TGTGCCACCAGTTCAGGGAAGAACACTGAAGCTTTCTTT.

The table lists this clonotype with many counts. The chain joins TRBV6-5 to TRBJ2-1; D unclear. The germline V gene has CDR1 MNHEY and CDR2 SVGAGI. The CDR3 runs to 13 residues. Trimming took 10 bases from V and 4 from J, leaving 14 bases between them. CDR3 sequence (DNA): TGTGCCACCACGGCTACACCGTACAATGAGCAGTTCTTC. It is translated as CATTATPYNEQFF.

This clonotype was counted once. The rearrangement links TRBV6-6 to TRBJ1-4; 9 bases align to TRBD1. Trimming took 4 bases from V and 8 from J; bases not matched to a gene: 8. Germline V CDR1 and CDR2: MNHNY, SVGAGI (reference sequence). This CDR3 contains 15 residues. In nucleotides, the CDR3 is TGTGCCAGCAGTTCGCCGGGACAGGGTTTCGAAAAACTGTTTTTT. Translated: CASSSPGQGFEKLFF.

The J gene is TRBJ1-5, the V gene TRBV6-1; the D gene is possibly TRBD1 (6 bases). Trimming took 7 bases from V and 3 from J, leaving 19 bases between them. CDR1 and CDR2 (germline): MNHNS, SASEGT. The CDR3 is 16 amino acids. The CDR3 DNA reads TGTGCCAGCAAGCGACAAACAGGGAGCCTCAATCAGCCCCAGCATTTT. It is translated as CASKRQTGSLNQPQHF.

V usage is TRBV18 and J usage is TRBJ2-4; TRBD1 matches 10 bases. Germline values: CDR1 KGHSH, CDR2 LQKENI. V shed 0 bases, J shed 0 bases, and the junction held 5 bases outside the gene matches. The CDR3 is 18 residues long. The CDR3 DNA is TGTGCCAGCTCACCACCGGGACAGGGGCCTATAGCCAAAAACATTCAGTACTTC. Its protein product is CASSPPGQGPIAKNIQYF.

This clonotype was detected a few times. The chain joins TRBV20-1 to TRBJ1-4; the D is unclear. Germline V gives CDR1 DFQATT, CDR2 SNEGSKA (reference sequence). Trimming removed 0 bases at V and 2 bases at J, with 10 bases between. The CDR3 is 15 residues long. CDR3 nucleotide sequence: TGCAGTGCTAGAGATTTTTCGCGGACTAATGAAAAACTGTTTTTT. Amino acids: CSARDFSRTNEKLFF.

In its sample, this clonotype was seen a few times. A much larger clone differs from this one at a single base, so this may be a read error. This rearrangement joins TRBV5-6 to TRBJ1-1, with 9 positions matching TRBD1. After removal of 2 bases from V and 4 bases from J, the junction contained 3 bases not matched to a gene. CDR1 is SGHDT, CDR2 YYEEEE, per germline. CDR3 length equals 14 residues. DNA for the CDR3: TGTGCCAGCAGCTTACAGGGGGCGAGCACTGAAGCTTTCTTT. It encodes CASSLQGASTEAFF.

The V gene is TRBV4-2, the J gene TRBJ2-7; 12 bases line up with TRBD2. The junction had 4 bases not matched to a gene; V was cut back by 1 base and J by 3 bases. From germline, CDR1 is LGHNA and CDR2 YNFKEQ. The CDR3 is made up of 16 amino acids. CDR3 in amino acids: CASSQASLAGGYEQYF. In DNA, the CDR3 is TGTGCCAGCAGCCAAGCTTCACTAGCGGGAGGCTACGAGCAGTACTTC.

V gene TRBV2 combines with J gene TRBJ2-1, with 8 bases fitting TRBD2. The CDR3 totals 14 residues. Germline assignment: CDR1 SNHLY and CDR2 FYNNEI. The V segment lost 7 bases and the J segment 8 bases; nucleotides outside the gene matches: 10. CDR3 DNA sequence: TGTGCCAGCACGGGGGGGATCGGCAAGGATGAGCAGTTCTTC. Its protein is CASTGGIGKDEQFF.

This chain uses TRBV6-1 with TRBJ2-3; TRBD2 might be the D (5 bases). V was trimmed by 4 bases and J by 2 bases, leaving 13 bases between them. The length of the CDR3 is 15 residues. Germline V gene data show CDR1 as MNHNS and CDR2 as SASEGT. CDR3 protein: CASSGAGSITDTQYF. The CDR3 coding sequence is TGTGCCAGCAGTGGGGCGGGTTCAATCACAGATACGCAGTATTTT.

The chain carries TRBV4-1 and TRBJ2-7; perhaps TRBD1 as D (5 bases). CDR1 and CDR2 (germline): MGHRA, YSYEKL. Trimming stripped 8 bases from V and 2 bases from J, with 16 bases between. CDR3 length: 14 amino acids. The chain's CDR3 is CASSRQLGAYEQYF. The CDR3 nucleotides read TGCGCCAGCTCCAGACAATTAGGGGCCTACGAGCAGTACTTC.